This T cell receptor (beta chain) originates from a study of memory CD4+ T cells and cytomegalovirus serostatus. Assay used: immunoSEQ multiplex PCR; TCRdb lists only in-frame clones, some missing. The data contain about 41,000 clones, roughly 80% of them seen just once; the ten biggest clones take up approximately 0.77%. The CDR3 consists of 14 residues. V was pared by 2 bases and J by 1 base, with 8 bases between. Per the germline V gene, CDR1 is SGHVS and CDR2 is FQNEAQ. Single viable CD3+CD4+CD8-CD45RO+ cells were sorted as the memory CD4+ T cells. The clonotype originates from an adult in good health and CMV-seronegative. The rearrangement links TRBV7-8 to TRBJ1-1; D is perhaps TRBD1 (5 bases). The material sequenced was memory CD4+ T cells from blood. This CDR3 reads CASSLLGGNTEAFF. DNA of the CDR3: TGTGCCAGCAGCTTACTTGGGGGGAACACTGAAGCTTTCTTT.